This T cell receptor beta chain was recovered during a study of graft-versus-host responses after intestinal transplantation. Study-level information: Anti-thymocyte globulin induction, then tacrolimus and steroids for about three years, went to all recipients.

Overall study results and limits: The presence of high graft-versus-host to host-versus-graft clonal ratios in allografts characterized patients with graft-donor T cell macrochimerism. HvG clone declines early post-transplant were associated with peak circulating GvH levels.

This CDR3 contains 16 residues. The V gene's germline CDR1 is MNHNY and CDR2 SVGAGI (reference sequence). V lost 4 bases, J lost 6 bases, and 21 bases lay in between. Of note for this clone: Its antigen is unknown.

Assay: immunoSEQ multiplex PCR; the TCRdb copy retains only in-frame clones and omits some. Of about 30,000 clones in the sample, 85% to 95% were seen once. V usage is TRBV6-6 and J usage is TRBJ1-2; D is unclear. This clonotype originated in a human patient who received an intestinal transplant, so some T cells may come from the graft donor. The material sequenced was PBMCs, taken 66 days after intestinal transplant. The CDR3 spells CASSSSTPVSGDGYTF. In DNA, the CDR3 is TGTGCCAGCAGTTCGTCCACTCCAGTCTCCGGGGATGGCTACACCTTC.